Presented here are 28 T cell receptor beta chains from one specimen sequenced in a study of OX40 agonist ivuxolimab in advanced cancers. TCRdb keeps only in-frame clones here, not all; method: immunoSEQ multiplex PCR. Of tens of thousands of clones listed, around 85% were seen once; the top ten hold less than 2.5%. The input for sequencing was CD4+ or CD8+ T cells sorted from blood, taken in a trial of the OX40 agonist ivuxolimab. These receptors all stem from an adult with an advanced solid tumor such as melanoma, head and neck, liver or kidney cancer.

V gene TRBV2 combines with J gene TRBJ1-5, with D perhaps matching TRBD1 (6 bases). The CDR3 runs 16 residues. The germline CDR1 and CDR2 sequences are SNHLY and FYNNEI. The V end lost 4 bases, the J end lost 4 bases, and 17 bases lay between the germline ends. CDR3 sequence: CASSGRAGAGNQPQHF. In nucleotides, the CDR3 is TGTGCCAGCAGTGGCAGGGCGGGGGCAGGGAATCAGCCCCAGCATTTT. Full variable domain (rest looked up from reference TRBV2 and TRBJ1-5): EPEVTQTPSHQVTQMGQEVILRCVPISNHLYFYWYRQILGQKVEFLVSFYNNEISEKSEIFDDQFSVERPDGSNFTLKIRSTKLEDSAMYFCASSGRAGAGNQPQHFGDGTRLSIL.

V usage is TRBV5-4 and J usage is TRBJ1-1; D remains unclear. V lost 4 bases and J 4 bases, leaving 17 bases between the germline ends. The V gene's germline CDR1 is SGHNT and CDR2 YYREEE (reference sequence). The CDR3 length is 15 residues. The DNA for the CDR3 is TGTGCCAGCAGCCCCGCGGCTAGGAGTGCCACTGAAGCTTTCTTT. Its translation: CASSPAARSATEAFF.

Here the CDR3 reads CASSPGTIEQYF. CDR3 DNA sequence: TGCGCCAGCAGCCCCGGGACGATCGAGCAGTACTTC. The J gene is TRBJ2-7, the V gene TRBV5-1, with D perhaps TRBD1 or TRBD2 (5 bases each). V was shortened by 4 bases and J by 6 bases, with 11 bases between the two germline ends. Germline CDR1 is SGHRS and CDR2 is YFSETQ. This CDR3 contains 12 residues. Complete variable domain (other parts from reference TRBV5-1 and TRBJ2-7): KAGVTQTPRYLIKTRGQQVTLSCSPISGHRSVSWYQQTPGQGLQFLFEYFSETQRNKGNFPGRFSGRQFSNSRSEMNVSTLELGDSALYLCASSPGTIEQYFGPGTRLTVT.

This clone has just one count. This rearrangement joins TRBV27 to TRBJ1-5; no firm D call. CDR1 and CDR2 (germline): MNHEY, SMNVEV (reference sequence). The CDR3 is made up of 13 amino acids. V was trimmed by 2 bases and J by 4 bases, leaving 6 bases between them. The CDR3 loop reads CASSLEHNQPQHF. In DNA, the CDR3 is TGTGCCAGCAGTTTAGAACATAATCAGCCCCAGCATTTT.

The chain links TRBV7-2 to TRBJ2-1, with D maybe TRBD1 (5 bases). The CDR3 spans 11 residues. Looked up from germline, CDR1 is SGHTA and CDR2 is FQGNSA. V was pared by 6 bases and J by 5 bases, with 5 bases between. The CDR3 region has the DNA TGTGCCAGCAGGACAGACAATGAGCAGTTCTTC. It translates to CASRTDNEQFF.

This chain connects TRBV28 to TRBJ1-1; the D is unclear. The CDR3 totals 12 residues. Between the trimmed V and J ends, which lost 5 bases and 10 bases, there was a span of 14 bases. The germline CDR1 and CDR2 sequences are MDHEN and SYDVKM. Written as DNA, the CDR3 is TGTGCCAGCAGTCGGACCCAGTTGACAGCTTTCTTT. Amino acids: CASSRTQLTAFF.

The table lists this clone with a count of one. The chain employs TRBV19 and TRBJ1-4, with no clear D. CDR1 and CDR2 (germline): LNHDA, SQIVND (reference sequence). Deletions cut 7 bases from V and 0 bases from J, with 12 bases between. CDR3 length equals 15 residues. For the CDR3, the DNA is TGTGCCAGTAAGTTGAGGACCTCAACTAATGAAAAACTGTTTTTT. Its translation: CASKLRTSTNEKLFF.

On this clone: The same CDR3 also results from other DNA sequences found in this sample. V gene TRBV6-5 combines with J gene TRBJ2-3, with TRBD2 matching 7 bases. Unmatched junction bases numbered 3, after V lost 4 bases and J lost 2 bases. This CDR3 has 14 residues. Germline lookup yields CDR1 MNHEY and CDR2 SVGAGI. DNA of the CDR3: TGTGCCAGCAGTTCGGGGGGAAACACAGATACGCAGTATTTT. It yields the protein CASSSGGNTDTQYF.

The chain recombines TRBV19 with TRBJ2-7; 9 bases fit TRBD2. The germline gives CDR1 LNHDA, CDR2 SQIVND (reference sequence). V lost 4 bases to trimming and J lost 2 bases; unmatched junction nucleotides: 6. The CDR3 has 15 residues. CDR3 region: CASSRESGGPYEQYF. The CDR3 DNA reads TGTGCCAGTAGTAGGGAAAGCGGGGGGCCCTACGAGCAGTACTTC.

The chain combines TRBV21-1 with TRBJ2-1; the listed D gene, TRBD2, was not tested against the DNA. TRBV21-1 is designated a pseudogene. The CDR3 is 16 amino acids. As DNA, the CDR3 is TGTGCCAGCAGCAAAGAACCGGGATCCGAGGCCCATGAGCAGTTCTTC. Translation gives CASSKEPGSEAHEQFF.

This clone was seen only a few times. The genes are TRBV7-2 and TRBJ1-5, with a weak D call TRBD1 (5 bases). The CDR3 runs to 14 residues. The germline gives CDR1 SGHTA, CDR2 FQGNSA. V lost 5 bases and J 7 bases, leaving 15 bases between the germline ends. The CDR3: CASSPDRRIQPQHF. The CDR3 DNA reads TGTGCCAGCAGCCCCGACAGAAGAATACAGCCCCAGCATTTT.

The chain uses TRBV6-5 and TRBJ1-2, with 8 nucleotides matching TRBD1. After removal of 0 bases from V and 9 bases from J, the junction contained 12 bases not matched to a gene. From germline, CDR1 is MNHEY and CDR2 SVGAGI. This CDR3 has 16 amino acids. As DNA, the CDR3 is TGTGCCAGCAGTTACTCGTCTCAACAGGACAGGGATAGCTACACCTTC. Translated: CASSYSSQQDRDSYTF.

The rearrangement joins TRBV2 to TRBJ1-6, with 8 bases fitting TRBD1. The length of the CDR3 is 13 residues. Trimming removed 8 bases from V and 7 bases from J; junction bases left unmatched: 4. Germline assignment: CDR1 SNHLY and CDR2 FYNNEI. Here the CDR3 reads CASRQGMNSPLHF. The CDR3 region has the DNA TGTGCCAGCCGACAGGGGATGAATTCACCCCTCCACTTT.

This clone has just a few counts. The rearrangement uses TRBV7-9 and TRBJ1-1, with D unresolved. Trimming pared 3 bases from V and 6 bases from J, leaving 2 bases between. Germline loops: CDR1 SEHNR, CDR2 FQNEAQ (reference sequence). This CDR3 is 10 amino acids long. The CDR3 region has the DNA TGTGCCAGCAGCTTCCCTGAAGCTTTCTTT. Its protein product is CASSFPEAFF.

The genes are TRBV28 and TRBJ1-4, with D possibly matching TRBD1 (6 bases). Germline-derived CDR1 and CDR2 are MDHEN and SYDVKM. The CDR3 totals 14 residues. V lost 6 bases to trimming and J lost 8 bases, with 16 bases between them. CDR3 DNA: TGTGCCAGCAGCTATCGACAGGCCCCCGAAAAACTGTTTTTT. The encoded protein is CASSYRQAPEKLFF.

A few counts support this clone. At one end, the junction sequence differs from germline, possibly due to a read error. The CDR3 loop reads CASGTAKTIF. The CDR3 nucleotides are TGTGCCAGCGGGACAGCCAAAACTATCTTC. J is TRBJ1-2 and V is TRBV19; 7 positions agree with TRBD1. CDR3 length: 10 amino acids. Germline CDR1 LNHDA, CDR2 SQIVND (reference sequence). Full variable domain (missing parts from reference TRBV19 and TRBJ1-2): DGGITQSPKYLFRKEGQNVTLSCEQNLNHDAMYWYRQDPGQGLRLIYYSQIVNDFQKGDIAEGYSVSREKKESFPLTVTSAQKNPTAFYLCASGTAKTIFGSGTRLTVV.

The CDR3 DNA is TGTGCCAGCAGCACCGGGACGGCAGTAGCACAAGAGACCCAGTACTTC. This codes for CASSTGTAVAQETQYF. This chain uses TRBV7-9 with TRBJ2-5; D may be TRBD1 or TRBD2 (5 bases each). Germline CDR1 is SEHNR and CDR2 is FQNEAQ (reference sequence). Between the trimmed V and J ends, which lost 5 bases and 2 bases, there was a span of 18 bases. This CDR3 is 16 amino acids long.

Only a few counts were recorded for this clone. The genes are TRBV19 and TRBJ1-5, with TRBD1 matching 9 bases. From germline, CDR1 is LNHDA and CDR2 SQIVND (reference sequence). CDR3 length: 14 amino acids. Trimming cost V 4 bases and J 6 bases; bases outside gene matches: 4. The CDR3: CASSTTGGGQPQHF. CDR3 DNA sequence: TGTGCCAGTAGTACCACAGGGGGCGGTCAGCCCCAGCATTTT.

V and J are TRBV7-2 and TRBJ2-5; D is uncertain. The assigned J gene may be wrong: the sequence end matches TRBJ2-7 better. CDR3 length: 15 amino acids. CDR1 is SGHTA and CDR2 is FQGNSA in the germline V gene. The CDR3 coding sequence is TGTGCCAGCAGCTTAGTCAGTTGGGATTCCTACGAGCAGTACTTC. It specifies CASSLVSWDSYEQYF.

The chain recombines TRBV2 with TRBJ1-4; D possibly corresponds to TRBD1 (5 bases). This CDR3 has 14 residues. The germline V and J ends were trimmed by 3 bases and 11 bases, with 16 bases remaining between them. The germline V gene encodes CDR1 SNHLY and CDR2 FYNNEI. Here the CDR3 DNA reads TGTGCCAGCAGTGAGATCCAGACAGTTTTGAAACTGTTTTTT. Its translation: CASSEIQTVLKLFF. The variable domain in full, completed from reference TRBV2 and TRBJ1-4, reads EPEVTQTPSHQVTQMGQEVILRCVPISNHLYFYWYRQILGQKVEFLVSFYNNEISEKSEIFDDQFSVERPDGSNFTLKIRSTKLEDSAMYFCASSEIQTVLKLFFGSGTQLSVL.

V usage is TRBV10-3 and J usage is TRBJ2-5; D ambiguous. V was pared by 0 bases and J by 5 bases, with 16 bases between. CDR1 ENHRY and CDR2 SYGVKD come from the germline V gene. The CDR3 runs 16 residues. CDR3 DNA: TGTGCCATCAGTGAGTCTGGGTTTTGGGGTTCGGAGACCCAGTACTTC. Protein product: CAISESGFWGSETQYF.

This chain uses TRBV5-1 with TRBJ2-4; TRBD2 matches at 7 bases. The V segment lost 1 base and the J segment 8 bases; nucleotides outside the gene matches: 3. Per germline, CDR1 SGHRS and CDR2 YFSETQ. The CDR3 is made up of 13 amino acids. The CDR3 DNA is TGCGCCAGCAGCTTGCTCGCGGGGGACATTCAGTACTTC. It translates to CASSLLAGDIQYF.

The rearrangement joins TRBV28 to TRBJ1-4, with D hard to call. Trimming cost V 10 bases and J 0 bases, with 12 bases left between them. There are 14 residues in the CDR3. Looked up from germline, CDR1 is MDHEN and CDR2 is SYDVKM. The CDR3: CATIETPTNEKLFF. The CDR3 region has the DNA TGTGCCACCATCGAAACCCCAACTAATGAAAAACTGTTTTTT.

This clone has a single count. The chain carries TRBV7-2 and TRBJ1-2, with TRBD1 matching over 8 bases. CDR3 size: 16 residues. V was clipped by 5 bases and J by 4 bases; unmatched bases: 12. Per the germline V gene, CDR1 is SGHTA and CDR2 is FQGNSA. DNA for the CDR3: TGTGCCAGCAGCACCGATTTGGGGACAGGCCCCTATGGCTACACCTTC. It translates to CASSTDLGTGPYGYTF.

This chain uses TRBV2 with TRBJ1-5; 7 bases fit TRBD1. In germline, CDR1 is SNHLY, CDR2 FYNNEI. V lost 5 bases, J lost 0 bases, and 1 base stayed unmatched. The CDR3 contains 14 residues. The CDR3 loop is CASSTGVSNQPQHF. The CDR3 bases are TGTGCCAGCAGTACAGGGGTTAGCAATCAGCCCCAGCATTTT. The variable domain in full, completed from reference TRBV2 and TRBJ1-5, reads EPEVTQTPSHQVTQMGQEVILRCVPISNHLYFYWYRQILGQKVEFLVSFYNNEISEKSEIFDDQFSVERPDGSNFTLKIRSTKLEDSAMYFCASSTGVSNQPQHFGDGTRLSIL.

This clone appeared a single time. The rearrangement links TRBV9 to TRBJ1-1, with 12 bases matching TRBD1. Germline V gives CDR1 SGDLS, CDR2 YYNGEE. V dropped 3 bases and J dropped 3; count of bases not matched to a gene: 9. The CDR3 totals 17 residues. CDR3 protein: CASSAGQGAGIYTEAFF. The CDR3 DNA follows: TGTGCCAGCAGCGCGGGACAGGGGGCCGGTATTTACACTGAAGCTTTCTTT. Together with reference TRBV9 and TRBJ1-1, the CDR3 gives the full variable domain: DSGVTQTPKHLITATGQRVTLRCSPRSGDLSVYWYQQSLDQGLQFLIQYYNGEERAKGNILERFSAQQFPDLHSELNLSSLELGDSALYFCASSAGQGAGIYTEAFFGQGTRLTVV.

The chain recombines TRBV5-5 with TRBJ1-5; 7 nucleotides align to TRBD1. Trimming at V came to 4 bases and at J to 0 bases, leaving 4 bases not matched to a gene. CDR3 length equals 15 residues. Germline V gives CDR1 SGHKS, CDR2 YYEKEE (reference sequence). The CDR3 DNA reads TGTGCCAGCAGCCCGGGACAGAATAGCAATCAGCCCCAGCATTTT. Encoded protein: CASSPGQNSNQPQHF.

This rearrangement joins TRBV6-1 to TRBJ2-5; D may be TRBD2 (5 bases). Germline loops: CDR1 MNHNS, CDR2 SASEGT. The V and J ends lost 7 bases and 3 bases respectively, with 15 bases between them. The CDR3 totals 14 residues. CDR3 sequence: CASISGSLEETQYF. Here the CDR3 DNA reads TGTGCCAGCATTTCGGGGAGCCTAGAAGAGACCCAGTACTTC.